Listed below are T cell receptor beta chains from one sample, sequenced in a study of identical twins. MiXCR, run by TCRdb on the 5' RACE reads, gives a single entry per CDR3 protein. The sample consists of 1,800,000 or so distinct CDR3 sequences, under 35% of them appearing once. Sequencing used cord blood. Source of these receptors: a newborn girl in good health. The CDR3 runs from the conserved cysteine through the conserved F or W. The D gene is left open where the match is weak. Expanded clones are given a class, and other clones once, few, many or no size at all.

CDR3 protein,CDR3 DNA,J gene,D gene,clone size,V gene
CASSQEAGVIAGANVLTF,TGTGCCAGCAGCCAAGAGGCGGGAGTTATTGCTGGGGCCAACGTCCTGACTTTC,TRBJ2-6,TRBD2,-,TRBV3-1
CASSPSPTTDTQYF,TGCGCCAGCAGCCCCTCGCCGACCACAGATACGCAGTATTTT,TRBJ2-3,-,-,TRBV5-1
CASSAGRNIQYF,TGTGCCAGCAGCGCAGGGAGGAACATTCAGTACTTC,TRBJ2-4,-,-,TRBV6-1
CASSFRTTGGFSGNEQFF,TGTGCCAGCAGTTTCCGAACAACCGGCGGGTTTTCGGGCAATGAGCAGTTCTTC,TRBJ2-1,-,-,TRBV28
CASSFLDRGLSSGSNEQFF,TGTGCCAGCAGTTTCCTAGACAGGGGCCTCTCTAGCGGGAGCAATGAGCAGTTCTTC,TRBJ2-1,TRBD2,-,TRBV6-5
CASSYGTRKEIQYF,TGTGCCAGCAGTTACGGGACTAGGAAAGAGATCCAGTACTTC,TRBJ2-5,TRBD2,-,TRBV6-6
CSVEVNEQYF,TGCAGCGTTGAAGTCAATGAGCAGTACTTC,TRBJ2-7,-,-,TRBV29-1
CASSFGLAISTDTQYF,TGTGCCAGCAGCTTCGGACTAGCTATTAGCACAGATACGCAGTATTTT,TRBJ2-3,TRBD2,-,TRBV3-1
CASQRLAGVRATDTQYF,TGTGCCAGCCAACGACTAGCGGGAGTCCGGGCTACAGATACGCAGTATTTT,TRBJ2-3,TRBD2,few,TRBV28
CASRGGGGYGYTF,TGTGCCAGCAGAGGGGGCGGCGGCTATGGCTACACCTTC,TRBJ1-2,TRBD1,-,TRBV25-1
CASSQPRTGGGYGYTF,TGCGCCAGCAGCCAGCCCAGGACAGGGGGAGGTTATGGCTACACCTTC,TRBJ1-2,TRBD1,few,TRBV4-1
CASSLGVTGNYGYTF,TGTGCCAGCAGCTTAGGGGTAACAGGGAACTATGGCTACACCTTC,TRBJ1-2,-,few,TRBV7-2
CSARASGGPYEQYF,TGCAGTGCTAGAGCTAGCGGGGGGCCCTACGAGCAGTACTTC,TRBJ2-7,TRBD2,few,TRBV20-1
CASSSPGGDIQYF,TGTGCCAGCAGCTCCCCGGGGGGGGACATTCAGTACTTC,TRBJ2-4,TRBD2,few,TRBV11-2
CASSKKADYNEQFF,TGCGCCAGCAGCAAAAAGGCCGATTACAATGAGCAGTTCTTC,TRBJ2-1,-,-,TRBV4-1
CASSFDQGAGNEQFF,TGTGCCAGCAGTTTTGATCAGGGGGCAGGGAATGAGCAGTTCTTC,TRBJ2-1,TRBD1,-,TRBV28
CATSDSWGRSGELFF,TGTGCCACCAGTGATAGTTGGGGTAGATCCGGGGAGCTGTTTTTT,TRBJ2-2,-,few,TRBV24-1
CASSGQGAMGGYTF,TGTGCCAGCAGTGGACAGGGGGCGATGGGTGGCTACACCTTC,TRBJ1-2,TRBD1,-,TRBV2
CTSSMGTYEQYF,TGTACCAGCAGTATGGGGACCTACGAGCAGTACTTC,TRBJ2-7,-,-,TRBV6-6
CSASETGDTDTQYF,TGCAGTGCTTCAGAGACTGGCGACACAGATACGCAGTATTTT,TRBJ2-3,-,few,TRBV20-1
CASKGRGVYEKLFF,TGTGCCAGCAAGGGGAGAGGGGTTTATGAAAAACTGTTTTTT,TRBJ1-4,-,-,TRBV2
CSARERQSNQPQHF,TGCAGTGCTAGGGAGCGGCAGAGTAATCAGCCCCAGCATTTT,TRBJ1-5,-,-,TRBV20-1
CASSLQGYEGANVLTF,TGTGCCAGCAGTTTACAGGGTTATGAAGGGGCCAACGTCCTGACTTTC,TRBJ2-6,-,few,TRBV12-3/TRBV12-4
CASRTTSGSYNEQYF,TGTGCCAGCAGAACGACTAGCGGCTCCTACAATGAGCAGTACTTC,TRBJ2-7,TRBD2,-,TRBV6-1
CASNPRGPNYEQYF,TGTGCCAGCAACCCCCGGGGACCGAACTACGAGCAGTACTTC,TRBJ2-7,-,few,TRBV12-3/TRBV12-4
CASSLGVRDREQFF,TGTGCCAGCAGCTTAGGAGTCCGGGATCGGGAGCAGTTCTTC,TRBJ2-1,-,few,TRBV7-2
CAISGGAGRLETQFF,TGTGCCATCAGTGGTGGCGCGGGACGGTTAGAGACCCAGTTCTTC,TRBJ2-1,-,-,TRBV10-3
CASSFWNQHAYNEQFF,TGTGCCAGCAGCTTTTGGAACCAACATGCCTACAATGAGCAGTTCTTC,TRBJ2-1,-,many,TRBV7-9
CSARQMVYEQYF,TGCAGTGCTCGACAGATGGTCTACGAGCAGTACTTC,TRBJ2-7,-,few,TRBV20-1
CASSLWRREREGHRNEQYF,TGTGCCAGCAGTTTATGGAGACGGGAGCGGGAGGGCCACAGGAATGAGCAGTACTTC,TRBJ2-5,TRBD2,once,TRBV12-3/TRBV12-4
CSVGTDRASEAFF,TGCAGCGTTGGGACGGACAGGGCTAGTGAAGCTTTCTTT,TRBJ1-1,TRBD1,-,TRBV29-1
CASSSRSGGPSSYNEQFF,TGCGCCAGCAGCAGTCGCAGCGGGGGGCCCAGCTCCTACAATGAGCAGTTCTTC,TRBJ2-1,TRBD2,-,TRBV5-1
CASSPGTAVNYGYTF,TGTGCCAGCAGCCCGGGGACAGCCGTCAACTATGGCTACACCTTC,TRBJ1-2,TRBD1,few,TRBV7-6
CASSVGELLAKNIQYF,TGTGCCAGCAGTGTGGGAGAGCTACTAGCCAAAAACATTCAGTACTTC,TRBJ2-4,-,few,TRBV2
CASSLRLGGETQYF,TGTGCCAGTAGTCTTCGACTAGGTGGGGAGACCCAGTACTTC,TRBJ2-5,-,-,TRBV19
CASSLALDRADYGYTF,TGTGCCAGCAGCTTGGCCCTGGACAGGGCTGACTATGGCTACACCTTC,TRBJ1-2,TRBD1,-,TRBV5-4
CASSHDWRGGTDTQYF,TGTGCCAGCAGCCATGACTGGAGGGGGGGCACAGATACGCAGTATTTT,TRBJ2-3,-,few,TRBV11-2
CASSLSRPQLVPSYNEQFF,TGTGCCAGCAGCTTATCCCGCCCTCAACTAGTTCCCTCCTACAATGAGCAGTTCTTC,TRBJ2-1,-,few,TRBV7-9
CASSPKTSGVDEQFF,TGTGCCAGCAGCCCCAAGACTAGCGGGGTAGATGAGCAGTTCTTC,TRBJ2-1,TRBD2,few,TRBV3-1
CASSKDLTGYNEQFF,TGTGCCAGCAGTAAAGACCTGACAGGCTACAATGAGCAGTTCTTC,TRBJ2-1,-,once,TRBV28
CASSLGGRSNYGYTF,TGTGCCAGCAGCTTGGGAGGTCGCTCTAACTATGGCTACACCTTC,TRBJ1-2,-,few,TRBV5-6
CASSPGGAHNEQFF,TGTGCCAGCAGTCCGGGGGGGGCACACAATGAGCAGTTCTTC,TRBJ2-1,TRBD2,-,TRBV12-3/TRBV12-4
CAITKGTGYPYEQYF,TGTGCCATCACAAAGGGGACAGGGTACCCCTACGAGCAGTACTTC,TRBJ2-7,TRBD1,few,TRBV10-3
CASSVGYNYGYTF,TGTGCCAGCAGTGTTGGCTATAACTATGGCTACACCTTC,TRBJ1-2,-,-,TRBV25-1
CASSLKASGTTYEQYF,TGTGCCAGCAGTTTAAAGGCTAGCGGGACCACCTACGAGCAGTACTTC,TRBJ2-7,TRBD2,many,TRBV28
CAISLGTDTEAFF,TGTGCCATCAGTTTGGGGACGGACACTGAAGCTTTCTTT,TRBJ1-1,-,few,TRBV10-3
CASRGHNTEAFF,TGTGCCAGCAGAGGGCACAACACTGAAGCTTTCTTT,TRBJ1-1,-,-,TRBV2
CASSWLTSGPSYEQYF,TGTGCCAGCAGTTGGTTGACTAGCGGACCCTCCTACGAGCAGTACTTC,TRBJ2-7,TRBD2,few,TRBV12-3/TRBV12-4
CASSVTGLRSVYEQYF,TGTGCCAGCAGCGTAACGGGGCTCCGCTCCGTCTACGAGCAGTACTTC,TRBJ2-7,-,few,TRBV2
CASSHYRDSPNYGYTF,TGCGCCAGCAGCCATTACCGGGACAGCCCTAACTATGGCTACACCTTC,TRBJ1-2,TRBD1,-,TRBV4-1
CSARAQGAGYEQFF,TGCAGTGCTAGAGCCCAGGGGGCTGGTTATGAGCAGTTCTTC,TRBJ2-1,TRBD1,few,TRBV20-1
CSARGAGNEKLFF,TGCAGTGCTAGAGGGGCAGGGAATGAAAAACTGTTTTTT,TRBJ1-4,-,few,TRBV20-1